These 7 T cell receptor beta chains share one sample of origin, sequenced in a study of tumor and adjacent non-tumor tissue in lung cancer. The library came from three nested PCR rounds adapted from ARM-PCR protocols. TCRdb reanalysed the multiplex PCR reads using MiXCR and keeps one entry per CDR3 protein. The sample carries approximately 80,000 distinct CDR3 sequences, approximately 80% recorded once. No cell sorting was done before RNA was extracted from the tissue. Distant lung tissue was collected more than 3 cm away from the tumor edge. The specimen was distant non-tumor lung tissue. The receptors derive from a man in his sixties with non-small cell lung cancer.

Concerning this clonotype: One end of the junction varies from germline; a read error may be responsible. The chain employs TRBV6-5 and TRBJ2-7, with D possibly being TRBD2 (6 bases). In germline, CDR1 is MNHEY, CDR2 SVGAGI. The CDR3 has 14 residues. The CDR3 spells CVSRRDFGSYDQYF. The CDR3 region has the DNA TGTGTCAGCCGCCGGGACTTCGGTTCCTACGATCAGTACTTC.

This clonotype was observed a handful of times. The chain uses TRBV11-3 and TRBJ2-3; D is perhaps TRBD1 (8 bases). This CDR3 has 12 residues. Trimming pared 10 bases from V and 6 bases from J, leaving 14 bases between. The germline gives CDR1 SGHNT, CDR2 YENEEA. The CDR3 DNA follows: TGTGCCAACAGGGGGGGGGCGGATACGCAGTATTTT. Translation: CANRGGADTQYF.

Note on this clonotype: Likely a read error: the CDR3 ends without its conserved phenylalanine or tryptophan. The chain recombines TRBV28 with TRBJ1-5; a possible D gene is TRBD1 (5 bases). CDR1 is MDHEN, CDR2 SYDVKM, per germline. V was cut by 5 bases and J by 6 bases, with 17 bases left in between. The CDR3 length is 15 residues. This CDR3 reads CASSEPGGTRQPQHL. DNA for the CDR3: TGTGCCAGCAGTGAACCCGGGGGAACCCGTCAGCCCCAGCATCTT.

This rearrangement joins TRBV4-2 to TRBJ1-2; D not resolved. The V end was cut by 4 bases, the J end by 6 bases, with 21 bases between. The CDR3 totals 16 residues. Per germline, CDR1 LGHNA and CDR2 YNFKEQ. CDR3 loop: CASSPPAWTECDGYTF. The CDR3 bases are TGTGCCAGCAGCCCCCCTGCATGGACGGAGTGTGATGGCTACACCTTC.

This chain joins TRBV28 and TRBJ2-7; 7 nucleotides match TRBD1. In germline, CDR1 is MDHEN, CDR2 SYDVKM. Losses at the gene ends were 6 bases for V and 1 base for J; bases not matched to a gene: 6. The CDR3 has 14 residues. Written as DNA, the CDR3 is TGTGCCAGCAGCCTAGGACAGGTTTCCTACGAGCAGTACTTC. It codes for CASSLGQVSYEQYF.

A note on this clonotype: One end of the junction does not line up with germline, which may come from a read error. J is TRBJ2-7 and V is TRBV20-1; TRBD1 matches 9 bases. Germline loops: CDR1 DFQATT, CDR2 SNEGSKA (reference sequence). The CDR3 runs to 14 residues. The CDR3 nucleotides are TGCAGTGCTAGACAGACAGGGGGACCCTACAAGCAGTACTTT. Its translation: CSARQTGGPYKQYF.

As to this clonotype: The conserved final phenylalanine or tryptophan is absent from the CDR3, which likely points to a read error. The chain combines TRBV4-1 with TRBJ1-2, with D hard to call. Germline lookup yields CDR1 MGHRA and CDR2 YSYEKL. CDR3 length: 14 residues. The chain's CDR3 is CASSPYSTSFGYTL. DNA of the CDR3: TGCGCCAGTAGCCCGTACAGCACCTCTTTCGGCTACACCTTA.